This paragraph covers one T cell receptor beta chain sequence. What it binds is unknown. This CDR3 contains 14 residues. In germline, CDR1 is LGHDT, CDR2 YNNKEL (reference sequence). Via template switching, UMIs carrying a 6-nucleotide sample barcode were introduced. After re-calling the 5' RACE reads, TCRdb lists one entry per CDR3 protein, DNA absent. The specimen's table records approximately 400,000 distinct CDR3 sequences. The entry originates in a study of monozygotic twins with inflammatory bowel disease. General study results and limits: Differing T cell subtypes remained indistinguishable.

V usage is TRBV3-1 and J usage is TRBJ1-6; TCRdb outputs TRBD1, but without DNA this stays unchecked. Sequencing was carried out using blood. The clonotype was recovered from a human donor with ulcerative colitis or Crohn's disease, or a healthy co-twin of an affected twin (not recorded which). The CDR3: CASIQTGHNSPLHF.